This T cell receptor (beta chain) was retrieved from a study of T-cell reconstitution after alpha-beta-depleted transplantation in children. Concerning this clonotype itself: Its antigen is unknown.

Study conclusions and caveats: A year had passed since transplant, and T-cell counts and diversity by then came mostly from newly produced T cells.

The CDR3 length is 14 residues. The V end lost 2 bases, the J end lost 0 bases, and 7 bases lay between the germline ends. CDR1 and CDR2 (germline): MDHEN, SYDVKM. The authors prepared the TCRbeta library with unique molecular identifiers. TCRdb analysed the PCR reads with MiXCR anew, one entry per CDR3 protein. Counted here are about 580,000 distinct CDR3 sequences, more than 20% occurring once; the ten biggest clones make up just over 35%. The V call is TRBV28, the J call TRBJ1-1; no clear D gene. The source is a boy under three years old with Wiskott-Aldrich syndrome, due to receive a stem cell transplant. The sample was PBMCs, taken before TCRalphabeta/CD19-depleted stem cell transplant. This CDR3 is CASSLQHLNTEAFF. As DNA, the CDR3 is TGTGCCAGCAGTTTACAACATCTGAACACTGAAGCTTTCTTT. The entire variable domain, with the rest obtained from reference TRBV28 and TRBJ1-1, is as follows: DVKVTQSSRYLVKRTGEKVFLECVQDMDHENMFWYRQDPGLGLRLIYFSYDVKMKEKGDIPEGYSVSREKKERFSLILESASTNQTSMYLCASSLQHLNTEAFFGQGTRLTVV.